A selection of T cell receptor beta chains follows, all from one sample in a study of T cells in Graves' hyperthyroidism and ophthalmopathy. A single record per CDR3 protein comes from TCRdb applying MiXCR to the multiplex PCR reads. The sample holds about 350,000 distinct CDR3 sequences; more than 11% are singletons and the top ten take roughly 25%. Sequenced: blood. The receptors were gathered from a woman aged 25-40 years with Graves' hyperthyroidism. Each CDR3 is given with its conserved first and last residue. A D gene is named only where the DNA matches it firmly. The listing skips clone size in some rows; elsewhere it reads once, few, many or a size class.

j_gene	v_gene	len	d_gene	abundance	CDR3aa	CDR3nt
TRBJ1-4	TRBV2	14	-	-	CASSESKRGEKLFF	TGTGCCAGCAGTGAATCTAAACGAGGGGAAAAACTGTTTTTT
TRBJ2-7	TRBV11-2	14	-	few	CASSMYSGSYEQYF	TGTGCCAGCAGCATGTACAGCGGATCCTACGAGCAGTACTTC
TRBJ2-3	TRBV7-9	16	-	few	CASSSLVDRNPDTQYF	TGTGCCAGCAGCTCCCTAGTTGACAGGAATCCAGATACGCAGTATTTT
TRBJ1-6	TRBV20-1	14	-	-	CSARARDVNSPLHF	TGCAGTGCTAGGGCCAGGGACGTTAATTCACCCCTCCACTTT
TRBJ2-3	TRBV12-3/TRBV12-4	19	TRBD2	many	CASSGIGASREGVFDTQYF	TGTGCCAGCAGCGGGATAGGGGCCTCGCGGGAGGGGGTGTTCGATACGCAGTATTTT
TRBJ2-4	TRBV7-9	14	-	-	CASSHKDYGGIQYF	TGTGCCAGCAGCCATAAGGACTACGGCGGCATTCAGTACTTC
TRBJ2-1	TRBV12-3/TRBV12-4	15	-	many	CASSPISGKGGEQFF	TGTGCCAGCAGCCCCATCTCAGGGAAAGGGGGTGAGCAGTTCTTC
TRBJ2-7	TRBV14	18	TRBD1	-	CASSLSENRGRFSYEQYF	TGTGCCAGCAGCCTCAGTGAGAACAGGGGGCGTTTTTCCTACGAGCAGTACTTC
TRBJ1-6	TRBV19	18	-	-	CASSAVTENTGYNSPLHF	TGTGCCAGTAGTGCCGTAACGGAGAACACAGGGTATAATTCACCCCTCCACTTT
TRBJ2-1	TRBV12-3/TRBV12-4	18	TRBD2	-	CASSWSVLGTSGPNEQFF	TGTGCCAGCAGTTGGTCCGTGTTGGGGACTAGCGGTCCCAATGAGCAGTTCTTC
TRBJ2-7	TRBV27	14	TRBD1	many	CASSRWTGSDEQYF	TGTGCCAGCAGTCGCTGGACAGGATCCGACGAGCAGTACTTC
TRBJ2-1	TRBV7-9	17	-	-	CASSLAPGLGSYNEQFF	TGTGCCAGCAGCTTAGCCCCGGGACTGGGCTCCTACAATGAGCAGTTCTTC
TRBJ1-1	TRBV19	15	TRBD1	-	CASSKGGSGNTEAFF	TGTGCCAGTAGTAAAGGGGGCTCGGGGAACACTGAAGCTTTCTTT
TRBJ2-3	TRBV28	15	-	many	CASSFMVAITDTQYF	TGTGCCAGCAGTTTTATGGTAGCGATCACAGATACGCAGTATTTT
TRBJ2-7	TRBV28	15	-	-	CASSLLAGSGSEQYF	TGTGCCAGCAGTTTATTGGCCGGGTCCGGCTCCGAGCAGTACTTC
TRBJ2-3	TRBV7-2	16	-	many	CASSLVAGTYTDTQYF	TGTGCCAGCAGCTTAGTAGCAGGTACCTACACAGATACGCAGTATTTT
TRBJ1-1	TRBV19	15	TRBD1	few	CASSIQGAVLTEAFF	TGTGCCAGTAGTATCCAGGGGGCGGTTTTGACTGAAGCTTTCTTT
TRBJ1-1	TRBV12-3/TRBV12-4	13	TRBD1	-	CATKTGGWTEAFF	TGTGCCACCAAGACAGGGGGTTGGACTGAAGCTTTCTTT
TRBJ2-2	TRBV30	15	-	-	CAWRDTLGISGELFF	TGTGCCTGGAGGGACACTTTGGGTATATCCGGGGAGCTGTTTTTT
TRBJ2-7	TRBV20-1	13	-	-	CSAHKGGSYEQYF	TGCAGTGCACATAAAGGAGGTTCCTACGAGCAGTACTTC
TRBJ1-5	TRBV28	13	-	-	CASGDNSNQPQHF	TGTGCCAGCGGGGATAATAGCAATCAGCCCCAGCATTTT
TRBJ1-2	TRBV6-1	13	-	many	CASSEGGRTSYTF	TGTGCCAGCAGTGAAGGGGGCAGGACGAGCTACACCTTC
TRBJ2-1	TRBV10-1	15	-	-	CASSEFEGLGNEQFF	TGCGCCAGCAGTGAGTTTGAAGGACTTGGGAATGAGCAGTTCTTC
TRBJ2-3	TRBV3-1	13	-	many	CASRGAGTDTQYF	TGTGCCAGCAGGGGGGCCGGCACAGATACGCAGTATTTT
TRBJ2-3	TRBV29-1	12	-	many	CSVEYSTDTQYF	TGCAGCGTTGAATACAGCACAGATACGCAGTATTTT
TRBJ2-5	TRBV20-1	18	TRBD2	-	CSAPHPQRAGGWGETQYF	TGCAGTGCCCCCCATCCCCAACGTGCGGGAGGGTGGGGAGAGACCCAGTACTTC
TRBJ2-5	TRBV18	14	-	many	CASSPGLEQETQYF	TGTGCCAGCTCACCAGGGCTGGAGCAAGAGACCCAGTACTTC
TRBJ1-5	TRBV6-5	18	-	-	CASSFRGGVGGFNQPQHF	TGTGCCAGCAGTTTTAGGGGTGGTGTGGGGGGCTTCAATCAGCCCCAGCATTTT
TRBJ2-2	TRBV6-1	12	-	few	CASANVAGELFF	TGTGCCAGCGCTAATGTGGCCGGGGAGCTGTTTTTT
TRBJ1-1	TRBV12-3/TRBV12-4	16	-	many	CASSLRGRASDTEAFF	TGTGCCAGCAGTTTGAGAGGGCGGGCGAGTGACACTGAAGCTTTCTTT
TRBJ2-7	TRBV5-5	18	TRBD1	few	CASSLSEVGTAPAYEQYF	TGTGCCAGCAGCTTGTCCGAAGTCGGGACAGCGCCTGCCTACGAGCAGTACTTC
TRBJ2-5	TRBV6-1	14	-	many	CASVGRATQETQYF	TGTGCCAGCGTGGGGCGGGCGACCCAAGAGACCCAGTACTTC
TRBJ2-1	TRBV2	13	-	many	CASSALGNNEQFF	TGTGCCAGCAGTGCCCTGGGTAACAATGAGCAGTTCTTC
TRBJ2-7	TRBV11-2	15	-	-	CASSPEDPPRHEQYF	TGTGCCAGCAGCCCAGAGGATCCCCCTCGTCACGAGCAGTACTTC
TRBJ2-2	TRBV7-9	18	-	-	CASSPLRGPRPRTGELFF	TGTGCCAGCAGCCCGCTTCGGGGGCCGCGGCCTAGAACCGGGGAGCTGTTTTTT
TRBJ2-1	TRBV29-1	20	TRBD2	-	CSVEDYLHFKRESRDNEQFF	TGCAGCGTTGAAGACTACCTACACTTCAAGCGGGAGTCCAGAGACAATGAGCAGTTCTTC
TRBJ2-3	TRBV30	17	-	many	CAWSASNRGVKTDTQYF	TGTGCCTGGAGTGCCTCGAATAGAGGGGTCAAGACAGATACGCAGTATTTT
TRBJ2-3	TRBV12-3/TRBV12-4	12	-	many	CASGLLPDTQYF	TGTGCCAGCGGCCTTCTGCCAGATACGCAGTATTTT
TRBJ2-7	TRBV6-2/TRBV6-3	14	-	many	CASSREPGVPEQYF	TGTGCCAGCAGTCGGGAACCGGGAGTACCCGAGCAGTACTTC
TRBJ2-1	TRBV7-9	17	TRBD2	few	CASSFLRLAGSYNEQFF	TGTGCCAGCAGCTTCTTGAGACTAGCCGGTTCCTACAATGAGCAGTTCTTC